The 3 T cell receptor beta chains below were found in one sample sequenced in a study of blood T cell repertoires in COVID-19. Clones were read by immunoSEQ multiplex PCR, and TCRdb kept only the in-frame ones, dropping some. The sample holds about 250,000 clones, 80% to 90% seen once. Sequences were obtained from peripheral blood. All receptors come from a man older than 75 with acute or convalescent COVID-19.

The chain has TRBV5-1 and TRBJ1-1; TRBD1 might be the D (5 bases). Germline V CDR1 and CDR2: SGHRS, YFSETQ. The CDR3 length is 14 residues. The V end was cut by 0 bases, the J end by 6 bases, with 12 bases between. CDR3 amino acids: CASSLVRQGAEAFF. The CDR3 DNA sequence: TGCGCCAGCAGCTTGGTTAGGCAGGGCGCTGAAGCTTTCTTT.

The chain uses TRBV5-1 and TRBJ2-1; 8 bases are shared with TRBD2. CDR1 and CDR2 from the germline V gene are SGHRS and YFSETQ. This CDR3 is 17 amino acids long. Trimming took 0 bases from V and 1 from J; bases not matched to a gene: 6. The CDR3 DNA sequence: TGCGCCAGCAGCTTGGACACGGGAGGGCCGTCCTACAATGAGCAGTTCTTC. Its translation is CASSLDTGGPSYNEQFF.

This clone turned up a few times. V gene TRBV19 combines with J gene TRBJ2-6; the match to TRBD2 covers 7 bases. The CDR3 has 16 residues. Trimming removed 3 bases from V and 0 bases from J; junction bases left unmatched: 2. Germline-derived CDR1 and CDR2 are LNHDA and SQIVND (reference sequence). The chain's CDR3 is CASSIGGDSGANVLTF. The DNA for the CDR3 is TGTGCCAGTAGTATTGGGGGGGACTCTGGGGCCAACGTCCTGACTTTC. The full variable domain, its missing parts supplied by reference TRBV19 and TRBJ2-6, is DGGITQSPKYLFRKEGQNVTLSCEQNLNHDAMYWYRQDPGQGLRLIYYSQIVNDFQKGDIAEGYSVSREKKESFPLTVTSAQKNPTAFYLCASSIGGDSGANVLTFGAGSRLTVL.